The present entry profiles one T cell receptor (beta chain) with its context. The entry originates in a study of shared clonotypes between healthy human individuals. Subsets obtained from CD4+ cells comprised CD45RA+ naive and CD45RA-negative memory cells. The CDR3 is made up of 15 amino acids. Germline CDR1 SGHRS, CDR2 YFSETQ. V lost 1 base and J lost 0, with 8 bases in between. Sorted-subset replicate PCRs used around 0.2 ug DNA, roughly 28,000 T cell genomes. The table came from immunoSEQ multiplex PCR; TCRdb's copy has only in-frame clones and leaves some out. Found here are under 2.5 million clones, less than 95% of them singletons; the top ten hold 0.3% to 0.4%.

The clonotype comes from a man in his late teens or twenties in good health. Some clones in this sample may be carry-over from other donors' samples. Material for sequencing was naive CD4+ T cells from PBMCs. Subset described: CD45RA+ positively selected. V gene TRBV5-1 combines with J gene TRBJ2-4, with TRBD1 as a possible D gene (5 bases). DNA of the CDR3: TGCGCCAGCAGCTTGATGGGGCTAGCCAAAAACATTCAGTACTTC. As protein: CASSLMGLAKNIQYF.